Many counts were recorded for the clone carrying this T cell receptor beta chain. The antigen remains unidentified. These data originate in a study of neurological immune-mediated disorders. General study points: CDR3 amino acid sequences found in expanded clones were never shared across subjects, suggesting private repertoires in all groups.

Synthesis of cDNA was carried out by template-switch 5'RACE. The reaction used 10-nucleotide random UMIs. TCRdb recomputed calls from the 5' RACE reads with MiXCR, one row per CDR3 protein. The data hold 25,000 or so distinct CDR3 sequences, with about 13% observed a single time. Specified time point: technical triplicate 1. This CDR3 has 14 residues. CDR1 and CDR2 (germline): SGHTA, FQGTGA. V shed 5 bases and J 11 bases; nucleotides not matched to a gene: 11. This TCR came from a female donor with HTLV-1-associated myelopathy (HAM/TSP). The rearrangement links TRBV7-3 to TRBJ1-1; 10 bases align to TRBD1. The source material was CD4+ T cells from blood. The CDR3 is CASSPRWGTGVAFF. In nucleotides, the CDR3 is TGTGCCAGCAGCCCGCGTTGGGGGACAGGGGTGGCTTTCTTT.